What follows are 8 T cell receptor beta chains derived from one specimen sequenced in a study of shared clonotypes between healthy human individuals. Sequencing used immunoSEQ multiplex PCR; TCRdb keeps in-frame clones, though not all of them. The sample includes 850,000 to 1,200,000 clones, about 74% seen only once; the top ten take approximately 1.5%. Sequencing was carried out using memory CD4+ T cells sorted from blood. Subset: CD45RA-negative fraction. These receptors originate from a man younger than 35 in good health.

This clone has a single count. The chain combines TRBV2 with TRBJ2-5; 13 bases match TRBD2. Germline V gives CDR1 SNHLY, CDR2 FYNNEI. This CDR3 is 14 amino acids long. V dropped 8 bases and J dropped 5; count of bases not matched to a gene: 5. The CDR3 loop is CASQGLAGRETQYF. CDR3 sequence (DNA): TGTGCCAGCCAGGGACTAGCGGGGCGCGAGACCCAGTACTTC.

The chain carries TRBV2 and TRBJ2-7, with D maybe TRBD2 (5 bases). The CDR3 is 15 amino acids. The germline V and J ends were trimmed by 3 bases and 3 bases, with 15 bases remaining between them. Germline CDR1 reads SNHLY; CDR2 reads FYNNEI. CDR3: CASSDVASGSYEQYF. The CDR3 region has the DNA TGTGCCAGCAGTGACGTAGCATCGGGAAGCTACGAGCAGTACTTC.

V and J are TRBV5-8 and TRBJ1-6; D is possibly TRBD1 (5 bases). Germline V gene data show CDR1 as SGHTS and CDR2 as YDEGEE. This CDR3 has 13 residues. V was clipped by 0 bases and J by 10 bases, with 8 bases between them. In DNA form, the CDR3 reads TGTGCCAGCAGCTTGGACAGGCAGTCACCCCTCCACTTT. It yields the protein CASSLDRQSPLHF.

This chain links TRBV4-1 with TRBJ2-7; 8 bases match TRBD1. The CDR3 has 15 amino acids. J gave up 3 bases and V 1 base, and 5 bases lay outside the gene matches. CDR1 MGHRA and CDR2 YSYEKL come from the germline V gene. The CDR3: CASSQAGTGDYEQYF. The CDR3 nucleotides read TGCGCCAGCAGCCAAGCCGGGACAGGTGACTACGAGCAGTACTTC.

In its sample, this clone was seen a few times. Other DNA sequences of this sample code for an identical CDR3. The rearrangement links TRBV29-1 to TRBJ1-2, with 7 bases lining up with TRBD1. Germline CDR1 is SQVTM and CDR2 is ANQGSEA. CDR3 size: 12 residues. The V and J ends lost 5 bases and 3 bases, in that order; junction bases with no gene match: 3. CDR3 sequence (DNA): TGCAGCGTTAGTGGACAGGACTATGGCTACACCTTC. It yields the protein CSVSGQDYGYTF.

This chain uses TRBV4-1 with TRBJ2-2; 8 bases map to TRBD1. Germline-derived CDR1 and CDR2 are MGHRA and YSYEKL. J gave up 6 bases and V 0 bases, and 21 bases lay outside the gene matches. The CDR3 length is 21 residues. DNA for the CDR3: TGCGCCAGCAGCCAAGAGTGGACGGGACAGGCAAACTTTCCACGGGCCGGGGAGCTGTTTTTT. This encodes CASSQEWTGQANFPRAGELFF.

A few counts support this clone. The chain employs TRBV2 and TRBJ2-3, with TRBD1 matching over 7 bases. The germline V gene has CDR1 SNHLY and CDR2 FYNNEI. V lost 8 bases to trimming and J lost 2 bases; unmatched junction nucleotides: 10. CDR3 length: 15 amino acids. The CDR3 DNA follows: TGTGCCAGCCAGGATGCCGGGACAGTCACAGATACGCAGTATTTT. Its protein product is CASQDAGTVTDTQYF.

The chain's CDR3 is CASSRSTPGPGGRCGATEAFF. The CDR3 DNA is TGTGCCAGCAGCAGATCCACCCCAGGACCAGGGGGTCGGTGTGGTGCTACTGAAGCTTTCTTT. V usage is TRBV21-1 and J usage is TRBJ1-1; the D call in the table, TRBD1, was not verified against the DNA. TRBV21-1 is an annotated pseudogene. The CDR3 is 21 amino acids.